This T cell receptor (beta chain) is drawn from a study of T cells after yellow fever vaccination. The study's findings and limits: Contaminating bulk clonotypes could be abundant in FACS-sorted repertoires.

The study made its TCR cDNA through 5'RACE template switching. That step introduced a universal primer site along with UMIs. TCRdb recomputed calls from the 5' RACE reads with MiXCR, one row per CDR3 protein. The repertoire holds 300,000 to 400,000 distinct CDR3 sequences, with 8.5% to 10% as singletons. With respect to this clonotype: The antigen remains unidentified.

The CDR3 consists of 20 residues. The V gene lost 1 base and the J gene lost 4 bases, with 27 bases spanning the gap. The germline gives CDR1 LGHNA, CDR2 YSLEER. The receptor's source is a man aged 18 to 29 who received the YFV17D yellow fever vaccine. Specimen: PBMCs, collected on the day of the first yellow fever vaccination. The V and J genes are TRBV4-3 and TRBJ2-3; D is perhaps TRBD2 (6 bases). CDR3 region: CASSQAPVGGEKIRADTQYF. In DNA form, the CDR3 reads TGCGCCAGCAGCCAAGCCCCAGTGGGGGGAGAGAAAATTAGGGCAGATACGCAGTATTTT.